Below, 22 T cell receptor beta chains from the same sample are listed, as sequenced in a study of blood T cells in healthy people across ages. With a J-beta primer mix and a sample-barcoded 5' primer, a second PCR ran about 7 to 12 cycles. TCRdb reprocessed the 5' RACE reads with MiXCR, giving one entry per CDR3 protein. The sample lists 800,000 to 1,000,000 distinct CDR3 sequences; about 48% were seen once. The sample consisted of blood. The receptors stem from a man aged 30 to 39 in good health.

The genes are TRBV4-3 and TRBJ2-1; TRBD1 aligns across 9 bases. V gave up 3 bases and J gave up 5 bases; unmatched junction bases: 20. The CDR3 covers 20 residues. The germline CDR1 and CDR2 sequences are LGHNA and YSLEER. The CDR3 loop reads CASSHSSGTGSLAVNNEQFF. CDR3 DNA sequence: TGCGCCAGCAGCCATTCATCCGGGACAGGGTCCCTAGCGGTCAACAATGAGCAGTTCTTC.

The rearrangement links TRBV20-1 to TRBJ2-2, with D unresolved. The V gene lost 6 bases and the J gene lost 2 bases, with 10 bases spanning the gap. The germline V gene has CDR1 DFQATT and CDR2 SNEGSKA (reference sequence). The length of the CDR3 is 13 residues. This CDR3 reads CSAPELNTGELFF. In DNA, the CDR3 is TGCAGTGCCCCGGAGTTAAACACCGGGGAGCTGTTTTTT.

This chain joins TRBV2 and TRBJ2-5; D unresolved. Gene TRBJ2-7 matches the end of the DNA better, so the J call may be wrong. This CDR3 spans 14 amino acids. CDR1 and CDR2 from the germline V gene are SNHLY and FYNNEI. The CDR3 here is CASSEIGVDYEQYF. CDR3 sequence (DNA): TGTGCCAGCAGTGAAATCGGTGTCGACTACGAGCAGTACTTC.

In its sample, this clonotype was seen once. The chain combines TRBV29-1 with TRBJ2-3, with D possibly TRBD1 on 6 matching bases. The V gene lost 6 bases and the J gene lost 2 bases, with 18 bases spanning the gap. The CDR3 contains 15 residues. Germline V gene sequence: CDR1 SQVTM, CDR2 ANQGSEA. The DNA of the CDR3 is TGCAGCGTCGAACCGGGACACGGGAACACAGATACGCAGTATTTT. It translates to CSVEPGHGNTDTQYF.

The chain employs TRBV6-6 and TRBJ1-2; D is unresolved. The germline V gene encodes CDR1 MNHNY and CDR2 SVGAGI (reference sequence). V lost 2 bases to trimming and J lost 2 bases, with 12 bases between them. CDR3 length: 15 amino acids. CDR3 DNA: TGTGCCAGCAGTTACGTCGCGGGGTCCAACTATGGCTACACCTTC. Translated: CASSYVAGSNYGYTF.

This clonotype was counted only a few times. The chain uses TRBV4-2 and TRBJ2-7, with D unresolved. The CDR3 consists of 14 residues. V was shortened by 5 bases and J by 3 bases, with 14 bases between the two germline ends. Germline CDR1 LGHNA, CDR2 YNFKEQ. The CDR3 spells CASSSPGPNYEQYF. The DNA of the CDR3 is TGTGCCAGCAGCTCACCCGGGCCAAACTACGAGCAGTACTTC.

This clonotype was seen ten or more times. J is TRBJ1-4 and V is TRBV30; the D is unclear. The germline V gene has CDR1 GTSNPN and CDR2 SVGIG (reference sequence). V was cut by 8 bases and J by 0 bases, with 7 bases left in between. This CDR3 is 12 amino acids long. In DNA form, the CDR3 reads TGTGCCCAGACTACAACTAATGAAAAACTGTTTTTT. This translates into CAQTTTNEKLFF.

This clonotype appeared a few times. This sequence joins TRBV15 and TRBJ1-5; D ambiguous. The CDR3 extends over 15 amino acids. Trimming stripped 3 bases from V and 0 bases from J, with 9 bases between. Germline-derived CDR1 and CDR2 are LNHNV and YYDKDF (reference sequence). The CDR3 sequence is CATSRAGYSNQPQHF. In DNA, the CDR3 is TGTGCCACCAGCAGGGCAGGATATAGCAATCAGCCCCAGCATTTT.

The chain combines TRBV6-2 or TRBV6-3 with TRBJ2-7, with 8 bases that match TRBD1. Germline lookup yields CDR1 MNHEY and CDR2 SVGEGT. Unmatched junction bases numbered 5, after V lost 2 bases and J lost 5 bases. This CDR3 region has 14 residues. The CDR3 sequence: CASSYPGQENEQYF. CDR3 bases: TGTGCCAGCAGTTACCCGGGACAGGAGAACGAGCAGTACTTC.

The J gene is TRBJ2-7, the V gene TRBV12-3 or TRBV12-4; D uncertain. V lost 4 bases and J 0 bases, leaving 10 bases between the germline ends. This CDR3 contains 14 residues. The CDR3: CASSYVSDSYEQYF. CDR3 nucleotides: TGTGCCAGCAGTTACGTGTCCGACTCCTACGAGCAGTACTTC.

This rearrangement joins TRBV4-3 to TRBJ2-4; 9 positions agree with TRBD2. The DNA matches TRBJ2-7 better at its end, which makes the J call doubtful. The germline CDR1 and CDR2 sequences are LGHNA and YSLEER. CDR3 length: 16 amino acids. The CDR3 here is CASSQTYSGGLDEQYF. The CDR3 nucleotides are TGCGCCAGCAGCCAGACGTATAGCGGGGGTCTGGACGAGCAGTACTTC.

This rearrangement joins TRBV5-5 to TRBJ1-5; 7 positions agree with TRBD1. Germline-derived CDR1 and CDR2 are SGHKS and YYEKEE (reference sequence). The CDR3 contains 15 residues. Trimming removed 4 bases from V and 6 bases from J; junction bases left unmatched: 10. This chain's CDR3 is CASSTTGQVGQPQHF. The DNA for the CDR3 is TGTGCCAGCAGCACTACAGGACAGGTGGGTCAGCCCCAGCATTTT.

V is TRBV29-1 and J is TRBJ1-5, with 9 bases identical to TRBD1. The V gene's germline CDR1 is SQVTM and CDR2 ANQGSEA. The V segment lost 6 bases and the J segment 4 bases; nucleotides outside the gene matches: 4. CDR3 length equals 13 residues. CDR3 in DNA: TGCAGCGTAACGACAGGGGGTAATCAGCCCCAGCATTTT. Encoded protein: CSVTTGGNQPQHF.

The chain employs TRBV7-3 and TRBJ2-1, with a weak D call TRBD1 (6 bases). V dropped 5 bases and J dropped 6 bases, with 11 bases sitting between them. Germline values: CDR1 SGHTA, CDR2 FQGTGA. This CDR3 comprises 13 residues. Written as DNA, the CDR3 is TGTGCCAGCAGCCGTCAGGGGTTCAATGAGCAGTTCTTC. Translated, it gives CASSRQGFNEQFF.

This clonotype has more than one count but fewer than ten. The rearrangement joins TRBV11-2 to TRBJ2-7, with D possibly being TRBD1 (5 bases). V was pared by 4 bases and J by 3 bases, with 19 bases between. The CDR3 sequence is 16 residues long. Germline V CDR1 and CDR2: SGHAT, FQNNGV. Written as DNA, the CDR3 is TGTGCCAGCAGCTCCAAAGGGGCCGACCCTTTCTACGAGCAGTACTTC. Residues: CASSSKGADPFYEQYF.

This clonotype showed up just a few times. The chain carries TRBV7-9 and TRBJ1-6; D possibly corresponds to TRBD1 (5 bases). Germline V lookup: CDR1 SEHNR, CDR2 FQNEAQ (reference sequence). Trimming took off 5 bases at V and 6 bases at J, with 17 bases between the two ends. The CDR3 has 16 residues. CDR3 DNA: TGTGCCAGCAGCCCGCGCGGGGGACTGGCTAATTCACCCCTCCACTTT. This gives the protein CASSPRGGLANSPLHF.

The chain carries TRBV5-1 and TRBJ2-4, with D perhaps matching TRBD1 (7 bases). Germline CDR1 is SGHRS and CDR2 is YFSETQ. The V end lost 5 bases, the J end lost 4 bases, and 13 bases lay between the germline ends. This CDR3 is 14 amino acids long. In DNA, the CDR3 is TGCGCCAGCAGGGCGGGGACAGTTAAAAACATTCAGTACTTC. It is translated as CASRAGTVKNIQYF.

This chain joins TRBV5-6 and TRBJ2-3; D unclear. Trimming pared 1 base from V and 0 bases from J, leaving 9 bases between. This CDR3 has 15 amino acids. Germline V gene data show CDR1 as SGHDT and CDR2 as YYEEEE. The CDR3 DNA reads as TGTGCCAGCAGCTTGAGCCCGTCTAGCACAGATACGCAGTATTTT. It encodes CASSLSPSSTDTQYF.

The chain joins TRBV29-1 to TRBJ2-5, with D perhaps TRBD2 (6 bases). Trimming shortened V by 5 bases and J by 5 bases, and 18 bases separated the two germline ends. Per germline, CDR1 SQVTM and CDR2 ANQGSEA. The CDR3 length is 14 residues. The CDR3: CSVTTRLVRETQYF. CDR3 sequence (DNA): TGCAGCGTTACCACCCGACTAGTTCGGGAGACCCAGTACTTC.

This clonotype was counted ten times or more. This CDR3 reads CASKVFWTAATYNEQFF. As DNA, the CDR3 is TGTGCCAGCAAAGTTTTCTGGACAGCCGCTACCTACAATGAGCAGTTCTTC. The V call is TRBV2, the J call TRBJ2-1; D possibly corresponds to TRBD1 (6 bases). V was cut by 7 bases and J by 2 bases, with 21 bases left in between. Germline V gives CDR1 SNHLY, CDR2 FYNNEI. The CDR3 extends over 17 amino acids. The entire variable domain, with the rest obtained from reference TRBV2 and TRBJ2-1, is as follows: EPEVTQTPSHQVTQMGQEVILRCVPISNHLYFYWYRQILGQKVEFLVSFYNNEISEKSEIFDDQFSVERPDGSNFTLKIRSTKLEDSAMYFCASKVFWTAATYNEQFFGPGTRLTVL.

This clonotype was counted a few times. The chain combines TRBV6-6 with TRBJ1-2; possible D gene TRBD1, 5 bases. The CDR3 consists of 12 residues. V lost 11 bases and J lost 3, with 13 bases in between. Germline loops: CDR1 MNHNY, CDR2 SVGAGI (reference sequence). CDR3 region: CAEGGEYYGYTF. CDR3 nucleotides: TGTGCCGAAGGAGGGGAATACTATGGCTACACCTTC.

This chain joins TRBV5-5 and TRBJ2-3, with TRBD1 matching 8 bases. Germline V CDR1 and CDR2: SGHKS, YYEKEE (reference sequence). The CDR3 loop spans 16 amino acids. With V trimmed by 4 bases and J by 1 base, 8 bases remained unmatched. CDR3 DNA sequence: TGTGCCAGCAGCCAAATGAACAGGGGGGGCACAGATACGCAGTATTTT. Amino acids: CASSQMNRGGTDTQYF.